The 31 T cell receptor beta chains below were found in one sample sequenced in a study of tumor-infiltrating lymphocytes in localized non-small cell lung cancer. Clones were sequenced by immunoSEQ multiplex PCR, and TCRdb holds only the in-frame ones, with some missing. The table records tens of thousands of clones, approximately 85% of them present only once. Sequenced input: lung tumor tissue. These receptors were collected from a human donor with non-small cell lung cancer.

The chain has TRBV25-1 and TRBJ1-1, with TRBD1 as a possible D gene (6 bases). V dropped 6 bases and J dropped 2 bases, with 16 bases sitting between them. CDR1 is MGHDK and CDR2 is SYGVNS in the germline V gene. The CDR3 has 15 residues. DNA for the CDR3: TGTGCCAGCAGGCCAGACGGGGGGCGAAACACTGAAGCTTTCTTT. This translates into CASRPDGGRNTEAFF.

The chain has TRBV18 and TRBJ1-4, with D possibly matching TRBD1 (5 bases). Germline V gives CDR1 KGHSH, CDR2 LQKENI. Deletions cut 3 bases from V and 6 bases from J, with 11 bases between. CDR3 size: 14 residues. The CDR3 DNA sequence: TGTGCCAGCTCACCGGGACTCAGGGATGAAAAACTGTTTTTT. Translating gives CASSPGLRDEKLFF.

The chain carries TRBV5-1 and TRBJ1-1; 8 bases match TRBD1. The CDR3 spans 14 residues. The germline gives CDR1 SGHRS, CDR2 YFSETQ. J gave up 5 bases and V 3 bases, and 6 bases lay outside the gene matches. CDR3 DNA sequence: TGCGCCAGCAGCTCTACCCAGGGGGCGACTGAAGCTTTCTTT. This gives the protein CASSSTQGATEAFF.

The chain employs TRBV13 and TRBJ1-6; D is undetermined. Germline values: CDR1 PRHDT, CDR2 FYEKMQ (reference sequence). Trimming removed 4 bases from V and 6 bases from J, with 4 bases in between. CDR3 length: 12 residues. The DNA for the CDR3 is TGTGCCAGCAGCTCCAGTAATTCACCCCTCCACTTT. Translating gives CASSSSNSPLHF.

V usage is TRBV11-2 and J usage is TRBJ1-2, with D hard to call. V dropped 2 bases and J dropped 7 bases, with 20 bases sitting between them. The CDR3 is 16 amino acids. Germline V gives CDR1 SGHAT, CDR2 FQNNGV. CDR3 coding DNA: TGTGCCAGCAGCTTATCTAGTCTGTGGGGTTATGGTGGCTACACCTTC. Translation gives CASSLSSLWGYGGYTF.

V and J are TRBV5-3 and TRBJ2-1; D not certain. TRBV5-3 is reported as an ORF; its role is uncertain. The CDR3 is 16 amino acids. V shed 6 bases and J shed 0 bases, with 16 bases lying between them. The DNA for the CDR3 is TGTGCCAGAATATGTCCGTTTACGAGCTCCTACAATGAGCAGTTCTTC. Its translation: CARICPFTSSYNEQFF.

This chain links TRBV4-3 with TRBJ2-4; 8 bases map to TRBD2. The CDR3 is made up of 17 amino acids. Germline V lookup: CDR1 LGHNA, CDR2 YSLEER. Trimming at V came to 0 bases and at J to 2 bases, leaving 6 bases not matched to a gene. CDR3 sequence reads: CASSQDPSGGSKNIQYF. Here the CDR3 DNA reads TGCGCCAGCAGCCAAGATCCCAGCGGGGGATCCAAAAACATTCAGTACTTC.

This clone has a handful of counts. The chain joins TRBV7-2 to TRBJ1-4, with TRBD1 matching 8 bases. V trimming: 5 bases; J trimming: 5 bases; junction bases outside the gene matches: 4. Germline V lookup: CDR1 SGHTA, CDR2 FQGNSA. The CDR3 length is 14 residues. The chain's CDR3 is CASSQRQGNEKLFF. The CDR3 nucleotides are TGTGCCAGCAGCCAAAGACAGGGGAATGAAAAACTGTTTTTT.

The chain combines TRBV7-9 with TRBJ1-3; D remains ambiguous. The germline CDR1 and CDR2 sequences are SEHNR and FQNEAQ (reference sequence). The length of the CDR3 is 15 residues. Trimming took off 3 bases at V and 0 bases at J, with 9 bases between the two ends. The CDR3 DNA sequence: TGTGCCAGCAGCTTTCCCTCGCACTCTGGAAACACCATATATTTT. This gives the protein CASSFPSHSGNTIYF.

The chain joins TRBV27 to TRBJ2-3; D remains unclear. The CDR3 is made up of 15 amino acids. Germline lookup yields CDR1 MNHEY and CDR2 SMNVEV (reference sequence). Between the trimmed V and J ends, which lost 2 bases and 3 bases, there was a span of 12 bases. The CDR3 DNA follows: TGTGCCAGCAGTTTAGCCCCCTCCTGGACAGATACGCAGTATTTT. This codes for CASSLAPSWTDTQYF.

The gene calls are TRBV6-6 and TRBJ1-5; D unresolved. The V gene lost 0 bases and the J gene lost 7 bases, with 13 bases spanning the gap. The CDR3 consists of 15 residues. Germline V gene sequence: CDR1 MNHNY, CDR2 SVGAGI (reference sequence). The CDR3 coding sequence is TGTGCCAGCAGTTACTCGCCGGCCTCTGGGCAGCCCCAGCATTTT. It encodes CASSYSPASGQPQHF.

The chain has TRBV27 and TRBJ2-4; D may be TRBD1 (5 bases). Deletions cut 4 bases from V and 0 bases from J, with 13 bases between. The germline V gene has CDR1 MNHEY and CDR2 SMNVEV (reference sequence). The CDR3 totals 16 residues. CDR3 coding DNA: TGTGCCAGCAGTTCTCAGGGTGGAATAGCCAAAAACATTCAGTACTTC. It yields the protein CASSSQGGIAKNIQYF.

This clone is labeled as medium-sized. The chain has TRBV28 and TRBJ2-2; D unclear. The germline V gene has CDR1 MDHEN and CDR2 SYDVKM. The CDR3 extends over 17 amino acids. V lost 6 bases, J lost 0 bases, and 17 bases lay in between. The CDR3 DNA follows: TGTGCCAGCAGATTACTACCCAGGCACTCGAACACCGGGGAGCTGTTTTTT. Amino acids: CASRLLPRHSNTGELFF.

The J gene is TRBJ2-5, the V gene TRBV5-3; D is undetermined. TRBV5-3 is marked as an open reading frame, function uncertain. Trimming cost V 0 bases and J 4 bases, with 10 bases left between them. CDR3 length: 14 residues. DNA of the CDR3: TGTGCCAGAAGCTTGGTTCTTGGCGGAGAGACCCAGTACTTC. Residues: CARSLVLGGETQYF.

J is TRBJ1-2 and V is TRBV4-3, with TRBD1 identical over 8 bases. V lost 2 bases and J lost 8; bases outside the gene matches: 10. The CDR3 contains 15 residues. CDR1 and CDR2 from the germline V gene are LGHNA and YSLEER. The CDR3 protein is CASSQTGQGSGGYTF. CDR3 in DNA: TGCGCCAGCAGCCAAACAGGACAGGGTAGTGGCGGCTACACCTTC.

The V gene is TRBV15, the J gene TRBJ2-7; 8 bases agree with TRBD2. From germline, CDR1 is LNHNV and CDR2 YYDKDF (reference sequence). J was trimmed by 2 bases and V by 4 bases; bases with no gene match: 10. This CDR3 is built from 16 residues. CDR3 bases: TGTGCCACCAGCAAAGTTAGGACTAGCCTCGCCTACGAGCAGTACTTC. This translates into CATSKVRTSLAYEQYF.

The chain carries TRBV27 and TRBJ1-5; no clear D gene. Germline CDR1 MNHEY, CDR2 SMNVEV (reference sequence). The CDR3 is made up of 12 amino acids. V lost 1 base and J lost 6, with 4 bases in between. The CDR3 DNA reads TGTGCCAGCAGTTTATGGGGTCAGCCCCAGCATTTT. Translation gives CASSLWGQPQHF.

This clone was observed a single time. Other nucleotide sequences in the sample specify the same CDR3. V is TRBV7-2 and J is TRBJ2-5; 12 bases agree with TRBD2. The CDR3 runs to 18 residues. J lost 5 bases, V lost 9 bases, and 19 bases had no gene match. In germline, CDR1 is SGHTA, CDR2 FQGNSA. CDR3 amino acids: CASSPRLAGESARETQYF. Here the CDR3 DNA reads TGTGCCAGTAGCCCGAGACTAGCGGGGGAATCTGCAAGGGAGACCCAGTACTTC.

The rearrangement links TRBV11-3 to TRBJ2-1; the match to TRBD1 covers 12 bases. Germline lookup yields CDR1 SGHNT and CDR2 YENEEA. This CDR3 region has 15 residues. V shed 5 bases, J shed 7 bases, and the junction held 6 bases outside the gene matches. Here the CDR3 DNA reads TGTGCCAGCAGCCCCGGGACAGGGGGCCGAAATGAGCAGTTCTTC. Translated: CASSPGTGGRNEQFF.

This clone was seen only a few times. CDR3 nucleotides: TGTGCCAGCAGCTGGACTAGCGGGGGGCAAGAGACCCAGTACTTC. It translates to CASSWTSGGQETQYF. The V gene is TRBV11-1, the J gene TRBJ2-5; 14 bases fit TRBD2. V lost 4 bases, J lost 2 bases, and 0 bases stayed unmatched. The CDR3 runs to 15 residues. CDR1 and CDR2 (germline): SGHAT, FQDESV (reference sequence).

This clone appeared once. The chain joins TRBV5-8 to TRBJ2-3; the match to TRBD2 covers 11 bases. V lost 4 bases and J lost 2; bases outside the gene matches: 6. The germline gives CDR1 SGHTS, CDR2 YDEGEE. The CDR3 runs to 16 residues. The CDR3 loop reads CASSPGLAATTDTQYF. The CDR3, as DNA: TGTGCCAGCAGCCCGGGACTAGCGGCGACCACAGATACGCAGTATTTT.

CDR3 residues: CASSPGGLSTDTQYF. DNA for the CDR3: TGTGCCAGCAGCCCAGGGGGACTTAGCACAGATACGCAGTATTTT. V and J are TRBV28 and TRBJ2-3; a possible D gene is TRBD1 (7 bases). The V end lost 6 bases, the J end lost 0 bases, and 13 bases lay between the germline ends. The CDR3 consists of 15 residues. Germline V lookup: CDR1 MDHEN, CDR2 SYDVKM.

This chain uses TRBV9 with TRBJ1-1; no firm D call. Germline CDR1 reads SGDLS; CDR2 reads YYNGEE. The V end was cut by 0 bases, the J end by 0 bases, with 6 bases between. This CDR3 has 14 residues. The CDR3 here is CASSVGAVNTEAFF. DNA of the CDR3: TGTGCCAGCAGCGTAGGCGCGGTGAACACTGAAGCTTTCTTT.

This chain connects TRBV4-2 to TRBJ2-1; tentative D call: TRBD2 (7 bases). Trimming removed 4 bases from V and 7 bases from J, with 26 bases in between. CDR1 is LGHNA, CDR2 YNFKEQ, per germline. The CDR3 is made up of 18 amino acids. CDR3 in amino acids: CASSRPSWRAGRGNEQFF. The CDR3 DNA follows: TGTGCCAGCAGCCGTCCGAGCTGGCGGGCGGGGAGGGGGAATGAGCAGTTCTTC.

This clone was seen a few times. The CDR3 loop is CASSQVSTGPLYGYTF. The CDR3 region has the DNA TGTGCCAGCAGCCAAGTTTCGACAGGGCCGCTATATGGCTACACCTTC. V gene TRBV14 combines with J gene TRBJ1-2; 7 bases are a match to TRBD1. Germline CDR1 reads SGHDN; CDR2 reads FVKESK. The CDR3 sequence is 16 residues long. With V trimmed by 1 base and J by 5 bases, 10 bases remained unmatched.

The CDR3 is CASSQSSYEQYF. The CDR3 nucleotides read TGTGCCAGCAGCCAGAGCTCCTACGAGCAGTACTTC. The chain uses TRBV5-4 and TRBJ2-7; D is unclear. Germline CDR1 is SGHNT and CDR2 is YYREEE (reference sequence). V shed 4 bases and J shed 0 bases, with 5 bases lying between them. There are 12 residues in the CDR3.

This clone turned up a few times. The V and J genes are TRBV4-3 and TRBJ2-1; D ambiguous. Deletions cut 0 bases from V and 1 base from J, with 7 bases between. The CDR3 runs 15 residues. Per germline, CDR1 LGHNA and CDR2 YSLEER. CDR3 region: CASSQELGSYNEQFF. The CDR3 DNA sequence: TGCGCCAGCAGCCAAGAACTGGGTTCCTACAATGAGCAGTTCTTC.

V gene TRBV6-5 combines with J gene TRBJ1-1; 8 nucleotides line up with TRBD1. With V trimmed by 2 bases and J by 4 bases, 3 bases remained unmatched. The CDR3 has 14 residues. Germline loops: CDR1 MNHEY, CDR2 SVGAGI. The CDR3 sequence is CASSYAGGLTEAFF. CDR3 bases: TGTGCCAGCAGTTACGCAGGGGGCCTCACTGAAGCTTTCTTT.

V is TRBV7-2 and J is TRBJ2-1, with D possibly matching TRBD2 (6 bases). Germline CDR1 is SGHTA and CDR2 is FQGNSA. The CDR3 extends over 18 amino acids. V lost 5 bases and J lost 3, with 23 bases in between. The CDR3 nucleotides are TGTGCCAGCAGCCTCTACGGACGGAAACTGGGGGGCTACAATGAGCAGTTCTTC. Its protein product is CASSLYGRKLGGYNEQFF.

This clone was found a few times. The chain links TRBV7-2 to TRBJ2-3, with 10 bases fitting TRBD2. Germline CDR1 SGHTA, CDR2 FQGNSA. The CDR3 is 15 amino acids. The trim removed 4 bases at V and 5 bases at J, leaving 6 bases unmatched. CDR3 residues: CASSYRTSGLDTQYF. The CDR3 nucleotides are TGTGCCAGCAGCTACCGGACTAGCGGCCTAGATACGCAGTATTTT.

The chain uses TRBV5-6 and TRBJ2-5, with 11 bases matching TRBD2. The CDR3 has 17 amino acids. Trimming at V came to 0 bases and at J to 1 base, leaving 5 bases not matched to a gene. The germline V gene has CDR1 SGHDT and CDR2 YYEEEE. This CDR3 is CASSLVGSGGAQETQYF. DNA of the CDR3: TGTGCCAGCAGCTTGGTGGGTAGCGGGGGGGCCCAAGAGACCCAGTACTTC.